This TCR beta chain was recorded in a study of blood T cell repertoires in COVID-19. Per the original methods: By means of reference gene primer amplification, nucleated cell counts were estimated. Assay: immunoSEQ multiplex PCR; the TCRdb copy retains only in-frame clones and omits some. V and J calls and clone size are as listed in that table; D and trimming were resolved from the DNA. The table has some 350,000 clones, over 75% seen once. The J segment lost 0 bases and the V segment lost 5 bases, leaving 9 bases of the junction unmatched. Germline values: CDR1 LGHNA, CDR2 YNFKEQ. The CDR3 contains 17 residues. Recovery among Cohort 3 donors was established by two negative PCRs, clearance, or symptom resolution.

V usage is TRBV4-2 and J usage is TRBJ2-1; TRBD2 aligns across 8 bases. Sequenced sample: PBMCs or T cells enriched from blood (not recorded which). The receptor was isolated from a woman between 25 and 40 years old who had recovered from COVID-19. CDR3 protein: CASSSRASGSSYNEQFF. The DNA of the CDR3 is TGTGCCAGCAGCTCTCGGGCAAGCGGGAGCTCCTACAATGAGCAGTTCTTC.